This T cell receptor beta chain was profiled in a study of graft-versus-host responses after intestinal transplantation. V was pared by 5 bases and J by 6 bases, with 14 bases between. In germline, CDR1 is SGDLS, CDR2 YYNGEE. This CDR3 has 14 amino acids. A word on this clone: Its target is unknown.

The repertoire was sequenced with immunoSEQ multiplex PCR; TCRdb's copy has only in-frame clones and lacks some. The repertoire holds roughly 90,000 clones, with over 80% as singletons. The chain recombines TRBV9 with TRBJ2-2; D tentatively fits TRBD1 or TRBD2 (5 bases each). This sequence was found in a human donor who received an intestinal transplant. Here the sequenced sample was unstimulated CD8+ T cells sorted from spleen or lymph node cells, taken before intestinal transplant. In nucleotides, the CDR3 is TGTGCCAGCAGTAAAATTGGGGGAGCCGGGGAGCTGTTTTTT. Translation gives CASSKIGGAGELFF.